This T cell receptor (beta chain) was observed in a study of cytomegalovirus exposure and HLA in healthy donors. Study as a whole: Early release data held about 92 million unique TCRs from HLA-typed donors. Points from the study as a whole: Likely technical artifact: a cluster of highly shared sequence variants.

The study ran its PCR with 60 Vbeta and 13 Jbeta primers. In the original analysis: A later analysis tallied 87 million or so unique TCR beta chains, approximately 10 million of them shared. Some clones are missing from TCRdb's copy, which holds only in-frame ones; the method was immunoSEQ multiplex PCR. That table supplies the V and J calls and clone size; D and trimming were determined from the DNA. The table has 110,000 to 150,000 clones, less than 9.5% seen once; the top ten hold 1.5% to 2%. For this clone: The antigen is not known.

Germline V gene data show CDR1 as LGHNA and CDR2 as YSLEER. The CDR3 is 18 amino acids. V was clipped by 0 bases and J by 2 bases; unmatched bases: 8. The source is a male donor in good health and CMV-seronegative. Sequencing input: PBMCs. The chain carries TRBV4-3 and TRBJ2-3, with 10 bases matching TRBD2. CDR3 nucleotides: TGCGCCAGCAGCCAAGATCCGCCAGCGGGGGGGCCCACAGATACGCAGTATTTT. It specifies CASSQDPPAGGPTDTQYF.